Shown below are 32 T cell receptor beta chains from a single sample sequenced in a study of blood T cell repertoires in COVID-19. The repertoire was sequenced with immunoSEQ multiplex PCR; TCRdb's copy has only in-frame clones and lacks some. The sample contains about 380,000 clones, 85% of which appear only once. What was sequenced was peripheral blood. Source of these receptors: a woman aged 18-35 years with acute or convalescent COVID-19.

This clone was recorded only once. The genes are TRBV13 and TRBJ2-7; 14 nucleotides align to TRBD2. V shed 5 bases, J shed 3 bases, and the junction held 6 bases outside the gene matches. Per germline, CDR1 PRHDT and CDR2 FYEKMQ (reference sequence). This CDR3 comprises 16 residues. CDR3 region: CASSAPGTSGSYEQYF. The CDR3 DNA is TGTGCCAGCAGCGCTCCCGGGACTAGCGGGAGCTACGAGCAGTACTTC.

This clone was found once. The chain combines TRBV5-1 with TRBJ1-6, with D possibly matching TRBD1 (6 bases). CDR3 length: 17 amino acids. Germline V gene sequence: CDR1 SGHRS, CDR2 YFSETQ. Between the trimmed V and J ends, which lost 6 bases and 3 bases, there was a span of 19 bases. CDR3 nucleotide sequence: TGCGCCAGCACCCTGGGGGACACTGACTTCTATAATTCACCCCTCCACTTT. Protein sequence: CASTLGDTDFYNSPLHF.

The chain carries TRBV3-1 (or the pseudogene TRBV3-2) and TRBJ2-5; TRBD2 agrees at 8 bases. Germline V gene data show CDR1 as LGHDT and CDR2 as YNNKEL (reference sequence). This CDR3 spans 17 amino acids. V shed 5 bases and J 4 bases; nucleotides not matched to a gene: 15. As DNA, the CDR3 is TGTGCCAGCAGCAGGGAAACTCTAGCGGGCCAGGCAGAGACCCAGTACTTC. Translating it yields CASSRETLAGQAETQYF.

The chain couples TRBV4-2 to TRBJ1-3; D unclear. The CDR3 spans 17 residues. CDR1 and CDR2 from the germline V gene are LGHNA and YNFKEQ. V was clipped by 0 bases and J by 2 bases, with 14 bases between them. The DNA of the CDR3 is TGTGCCAGCAGCCAAGACCCCTGGGGAGGGACTGGAAACACCATATATTTT. This translates into CASSQDPWGGTGNTIYF.

The table lists this clone with a count of one. This chain uses TRBV7-8 with TRBJ2-3; 8 nucleotides agree with TRBD1. V gave up 5 bases and J gave up 8 bases; unmatched junction bases: 9. This CDR3 is 14 amino acids long. Germline V lookup: CDR1 SGHVS, CDR2 FQNEAQ. The CDR3, as DNA: TGTGCCAGCAGCCCCGAACCCCAGGGGGCTACGCAGTATTTT. Translated, it gives CASSPEPQGATQYF. The full variable domain, with the rest looked up from reference TRBV7-8 and TRBJ2-3, is GAGVSQSPRYKVAKRGQDVALRCDPISGHVSLFWYQQALGQGPEFLTYFQNEAQLDKSGLPSDRFFAERPEGSVSTLKIQRTQQEDSAVYLCASSPEPQGATQYFGPGTRLTVL.

Here the CDR3 reads CASSLGENYGYTF. DNA of the CDR3: TGCGCCAGCAGCTTGGGAGAGAACTATGGCTACACCTTC. The rearrangement joins TRBV5-1 to TRBJ1-2; D gene unclear. The CDR3 extends over 13 amino acids. Germline CDR1 and CDR2: SGHRS and YFSETQ. V gave up 0 bases and J gave up 2 bases, with 5 bases separating them. The full variable domain, rest sourced from reference TRBV5-1 and TRBJ1-2, is KAGVTQTPRYLIKTRGQQVTLSCSPISGHRSVSWYQQTPGQGLQFLFEYFSETQRNKGNFPGRFSGRQFSNSRSEMNVSTLELGDSALYLCASSLGENYGYTFGSGTRLTVV.

The chain combines TRBV24-1 with TRBJ2-1, with D possibly TRBD1 on 5 matching bases. This CDR3 comprises 15 residues. Germline CDR1 and CDR2: KGHDR and SFDVKD. The V end lost 2 bases, the J end lost 1 base, and 8 bases lay between the germline ends. The DNA of the CDR3 is TGTGCCACCAGTGATTCCCAGGGATCCTACAATGAGCAGTTCTTC. Its translation is CATSDSQGSYNEQFF.

This clone was recorded a few times. This chain joins TRBV7-3 and TRBJ2-3, with D tentatively TRBD2 (6 bases). This CDR3 comprises 17 residues. V gave up 2 bases and J gave up 0 bases, with 15 bases separating them. Germline V gene lookup returns CDR1 SGHTA and CDR2 FQGTGA. CDR3 sequence reads: CASSLGGGPTSTDTQYF. DNA of the CDR3: TGTGCCAGCAGCTTAGGGGGAGGCCCCACTAGCACAGATACGCAGTATTTT.

The chain joins TRBV7-2 to TRBJ2-3; D is undetermined. V was clipped by 5 bases and J by 5 bases, with 17 bases between them. The CDR3 covers 15 residues. Germline V gene data show CDR1 as SGHTA and CDR2 as FQGNSA. The CDR3 here is CASSPAWAAGDTQYF. The CDR3 DNA reads TGTGCCAGCAGCCCAGCCTGGGCCGCAGGAGATACGCAGTATTTT.

In this sample, this clone turned up a few times. The chain employs TRBV4-1 and TRBJ2-2; 11 nucleotides match TRBD2. Germline values: CDR1 MGHRA, CDR2 YSYEKL. The CDR3 has 21 amino acids. After removal of 1 base from V and 2 bases from J, the junction contained 15 bases not matched to a gene. CDR3 nucleotides: TGCGCCAGCAGCCAAGCAGGGTTGCCGAAGACTAGCGGGACCAACACCGGGGAGCTGTTTTTT. This encodes CASSQAGLPKTSGTNTGELFF.

V and J are TRBV2 and TRBJ1-2; 7 bases line up with TRBD1. The length of the CDR3 is 14 residues. J was trimmed by 3 bases and V by 6 bases; bases with no gene match: 7. The germline gives CDR1 SNHLY, CDR2 FYNNEI. The CDR3 nucleotides are TGTGCCAGCAGCCAACAGGGGATCGACTATGGCTACACCTTC. This translates into CASSQQGIDYGYTF.

CDR3: CAISDTGTTLYGYTF. In DNA form, the CDR3 reads TGTGCCATCAGTGACACAGGGACGACTCTCTATGGCTACACCTTC. The chain uses TRBV10-3 and TRBJ1-2; perhaps TRBD1 as D (6 bases). Trimming took off 3 bases at V and 4 bases at J, with 15 bases between the two ends. The CDR3 sequence is 15 residues long. Germline V gives CDR1 ENHRY, CDR2 SYGVKD.

This chain uses TRBV7-3 with TRBJ2-5, with TRBD2 matching 13 bases. Germline lookup yields CDR1 SGHTA and CDR2 FQGTGA. Trimming cost V 5 bases and J 5 bases; bases outside gene matches: 8. This CDR3 has 16 residues. The CDR3 loop is CASSIRLAGGPETQYF. CDR3 nucleotide sequence: TGTGCCAGCAGCATACGACTAGCGGGGGGCCCGGAGACCCAGTACTTC. The full variable domain, its missing parts supplied by reference TRBV7-3 and TRBJ2-5, is GAGVSQTPSNKVTEKGKYVELRCDPISGHTALYWYRQSLGQGPEFLIYFQGTGAADDSGLPNDRFFAVRPEGSVSTLKIQRTERGDSAVYLCASSIRLAGGPETQYFGPGTRLLVL.

The chain joins TRBV3-1 (or the pseudogene TRBV3-2) to TRBJ1-3; D not certain. The ends were cut back, 3 bases at V and 0 bases at J, with 6 bases in the middle. Germline CDR1 and CDR2: LGHDT and YNNKEL (reference sequence). The CDR3 is made up of 14 amino acids. DNA for the CDR3: TGTGCCAGCAGCCAGGGGAGCTCTGGAAACACCATATATTTT. Amino acids: CASSQGSSGNTIYF.

This clone turned up a few times. V is TRBV27 and J is TRBJ2-6, with TRBD2 matching 13 bases. This CDR3 is 18 amino acids long. The germline V gene encodes CDR1 MNHEY and CDR2 SMNVEV (reference sequence). The junction had 4 bases not matched to a gene; V was cut back by 5 bases and J by 0 bases. This CDR3 is CASSPGTSGISGANVLTF. CDR3 DNA: TGTGCCAGCAGTCCAGGGACTAGCGGGATCTCTGGGGCCAACGTCCTGACTTTC.

V and J are TRBV7-6 and TRBJ2-7; 9 bases agree with TRBD1. The CDR3 consists of 15 residues. Germline-derived CDR1 and CDR2 are SGHVS and FNYEAQ. V lost 0 bases, J lost 2 bases, and 2 bases stayed unmatched. The CDR3 coding sequence is TGTGCCAGCAGCTTAGCTGGGGACAGGGCCTACGAGCAGTACTTC. This sequence encodes CASSLAGDRAYEQYF.

The gene calls are TRBV19 and TRBJ2-5; 12 nucleotides match TRBD2. In germline, CDR1 is LNHDA, CDR2 SQIVND (reference sequence). CDR3 length: 16 residues. With V trimmed by 10 bases and J by 4 bases, 13 bases remained unmatched. This chain's CDR3 is CATDLSTSGGVETQYF. The CDR3 nucleotides read TGTGCCACCGACCTCTCGACTAGCGGGGGAGTAGAGACCCAGTACTTC.

This clone was seen more than once but under ten times. The gene calls are TRBV19 and TRBJ2-7; 7 bases are a match to TRBD2. Germline-derived CDR1 and CDR2 are LNHDA and SQIVND (reference sequence). Trimming took 1 base from V and 3 from J; bases not matched to a gene: 6. The CDR3 runs to 15 residues. The CDR3 region has the DNA TGTGCCAGTAGTATAGGCGGGCTAGCGGACTACGAGCAGTACTTC. This translates into CASSIGGLADYEQYF.

V gene TRBV29-1 combines with J gene TRBJ1-2; D gene unclear. Trimming removed 5 bases from V and 0 bases from J, with 13 bases in between. The germline V gene has CDR1 SQVTM and CDR2 ANQGSEA. The CDR3 has 14 amino acids. DNA for the CDR3: TGCAGCGTTTCTCCCCTTTTAGCTAACTATGGCTACACCTTC. It translates to CSVSPLLANYGYTF.

The V call is TRBV6-1, the J call TRBJ2-7; tentatively, D is TRBD1 (6 bases). The CDR3 has 13 amino acids. CDR1 is MNHNS, CDR2 SASEGT, per germline. V shed 6 bases and J shed 5 bases, with 14 bases lying between them. This CDR3 is CASRYTGIDEQYF. CDR3 coding DNA: TGTGCCAGCAGGTATACAGGGATAGACGAGCAGTACTTC.

The chain uses TRBV2 and TRBJ1-5; 9 nucleotides match TRBD1. CDR1 and CDR2 (germline): SNHLY, FYNNEI. This CDR3 region has 14 residues. Trimming took 6 bases from V and 4 from J; bases not matched to a gene: 4. The CDR3 loop reads CASRHRGLNQPQHF. CDR3 coding DNA: TGTGCCAGCAGACACAGGGGGCTTAATCAGCCCCAGCATTTT.

In this sample, this clone turned up once. The chain has TRBV27 and TRBJ2-4; 9 bases are a match to TRBD1. V lost 3 bases and J lost 9; bases outside the gene matches: 3. The germline V gene encodes CDR1 MNHEY and CDR2 SMNVEV (reference sequence). The CDR3 totals 13 residues. In DNA, the CDR3 is TGTGCCAGCAGTTTGAAGACAGGGGGCATTCAGTACTTC. Translation: CASSLKTGGIQYF.

V usage is TRBV2 and J usage is TRBJ2-3; 7 nucleotides match TRBD2. The germline CDR1 and CDR2 sequences are SNHLY and FYNNEI. The J segment lost 2 bases and the V segment lost 5 bases, leaving 7 bases of the junction unmatched. The CDR3 is made up of 15 amino acids. In DNA, the CDR3 is TGTGCCAGCAGTACCCCAGCGGGGCTCACAGATACGCAGTATTTT. It specifies CASSTPAGLTDTQYF. Full variable domain (missing parts from reference TRBV2 and TRBJ2-3): EPEVTQTPSHQVTQMGQEVILRCVPISNHLYFYWYRQILGQKVEFLVSFYNNEISEKSEIFDDQFSVERPDGSNFTLKIRSTKLEDSAMYFCASSTPAGLTDTQYFGPGTRLTVL.

The V gene is TRBV3-1 (or the pseudogene TRBV3-2), the J gene TRBJ2-2; 8 bases fit TRBD1. V shed 0 bases, J shed 5 bases, and the junction held 11 bases outside the gene matches. CDR1 is LGHDT, CDR2 YNNKEL, per germline (reference sequence). The CDR3 sequence is 18 residues long. This chain's CDR3 is CASSQDIGRQGKTGELFF. The CDR3 region has the DNA TGTGCCAGCAGCCAAGATATCGGGAGACAGGGGAAAACCGGGGAGCTGTTTTTT.

This rearrangement joins TRBV2 to TRBJ1-2; 7 positions agree with TRBD1. V shed 6 bases, J shed 8 bases, and the junction held 9 bases outside the gene matches. The CDR3 extends over 13 amino acids. Germline-derived CDR1 and CDR2 are SNHLY and FYNNEI. The CDR3 is CASRERQGLGYTF. CDR3 nucleotides: TGTGCCAGCAGGGAACGACAGGGATTGGGCTACACCTTC.

This clone was counted once. The chain has TRBV7-8 and TRBJ1-2; D is unclear. Deletions cut 4 bases from V and 0 bases from J, with 18 bases between. This CDR3 spans 17 amino acids. Germline assignment: CDR1 SGHVS and CDR2 FQNEAQ. The DNA of the CDR3 is TGTGCCAGCAGCTCGTCGGAAGCGGGTGGAACTAACTATGGCTACACCTTC. This codes for CASSSSEAGGTNYGYTF.

Only one count was recorded for this clone. The chain uses TRBV29-1 and TRBJ2-7; TRBD1 matches at 7 bases. Germline lookup yields CDR1 SQVTM and CDR2 ANQGSEA. The CDR3 spans 12 residues. J gave up 3 bases and V 6 bases, and 5 bases lay outside the gene matches. The CDR3 region has the DNA TGCAGCGTGCCCGGACAGGACTACGAGCAGTACTTC. It translates to CSVPGQDYEQYF.

This clone was observed a single time. The genes are TRBV27 and TRBJ2-7; 7 bases agree with TRBD2. V shed 8 bases and J 2 bases; nucleotides not matched to a gene: 12. The germline V gene has CDR1 MNHEY and CDR2 SMNVEV (reference sequence). CDR3 length equals 15 residues. The CDR3 DNA sequence: TGTGCCAGCCTCAGTGCGGGGAGGGCCCCCTACGAGCAGTACTTC. Translating it yields CASLSAGRAPYEQYF.

The chain carries TRBV9 and TRBJ2-2; D possibly corresponds to TRBD2 (5 bases). V was trimmed by 0 bases and J by 1 base, leaving 10 bases between them. The CDR3 covers 16 residues. Germline V lookup: CDR1 SGDLS, CDR2 YYNGEE. Here the CDR3 reads CASSVAGRGNTGELFF. In DNA form, the CDR3 reads TGTGCCAGCAGCGTAGCGGGTCGGGGGAACACCGGGGAGCTGTTTTTT.

In its sample, this clone was seen once. The J gene is TRBJ1-4, the V gene TRBV25-1, with D uncertain. Trimming shortened V by 3 bases and J by 8 bases, and 10 bases separated the two germline ends. The germline V gene encodes CDR1 MGHDK and CDR2 SYGVNS. CDR3 length: 13 amino acids. The CDR3 nucleotides are TGTGCCAGCAGTGATTACAACGCCGAAAAACTGTTTTTT. It specifies CASSDYNAEKLFF.

The gene calls are TRBV19 and TRBJ1-2; 8 bases are shared with TRBD1. Unmatched junction bases numbered 5, after V lost 5 bases and J lost 6 bases. The CDR3 consists of 13 residues. Per germline, CDR1 LNHDA and CDR2 SQIVND (reference sequence). The CDR3 DNA reads as TGTGCCAGTAGTGGGACAGGTCCCCATGGCTACACCTTC. Its translation: CASSGTGPHGYTF.

V and J are TRBV15 and TRBJ2-1, with TRBD2 identical over 11 bases. Germline values: CDR1 LNHNV, CDR2 YYDKDF (reference sequence). This CDR3 contains 16 residues. J gave up 8 bases and V 1 base, and 7 bases lay outside the gene matches. The CDR3: CATSRGELAGVDEQFF. CDR3 DNA sequence: TGTGCCACCAGCAGAGGGGAACTAGCGGGAGTGGATGAGCAGTTCTTC.